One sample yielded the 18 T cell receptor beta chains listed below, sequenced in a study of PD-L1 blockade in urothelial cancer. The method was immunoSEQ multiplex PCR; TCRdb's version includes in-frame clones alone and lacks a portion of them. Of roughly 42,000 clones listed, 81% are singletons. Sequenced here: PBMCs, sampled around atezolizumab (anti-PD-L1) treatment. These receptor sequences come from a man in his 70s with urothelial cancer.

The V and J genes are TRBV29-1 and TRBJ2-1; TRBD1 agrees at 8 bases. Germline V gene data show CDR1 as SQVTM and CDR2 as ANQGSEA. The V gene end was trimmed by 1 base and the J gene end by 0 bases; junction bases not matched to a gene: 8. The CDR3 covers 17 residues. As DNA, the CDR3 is TGCAGCGTTGAAGGAGGGGACAGGACGATCTCCTACAATGAGCAGTTCTTC. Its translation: CSVEGGDRTISYNEQFF.

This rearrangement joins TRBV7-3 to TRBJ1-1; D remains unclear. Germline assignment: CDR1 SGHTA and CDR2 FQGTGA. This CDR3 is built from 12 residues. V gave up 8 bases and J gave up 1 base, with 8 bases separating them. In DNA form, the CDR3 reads TGTGCCAGCGGAACAGAGAACACTGAAGCTTTCTTT. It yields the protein CASGTENTEAFF.

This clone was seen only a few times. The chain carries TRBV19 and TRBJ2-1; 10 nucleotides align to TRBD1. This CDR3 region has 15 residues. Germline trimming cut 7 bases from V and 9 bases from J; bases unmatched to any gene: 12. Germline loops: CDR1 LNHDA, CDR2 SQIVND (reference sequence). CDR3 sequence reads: CASTYSGTGVGEQFF. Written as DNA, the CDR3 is TGTGCCAGTACATACTCCGGGACAGGGGTCGGTGAGCAGTTCTTC. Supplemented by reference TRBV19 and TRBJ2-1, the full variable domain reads DGGITQSPKYLFRKEGQNVTLSCEQNLNHDAMYWYRQDPGQGLRLIYYSQIVNDFQKGDIAEGYSVSREKKESFPLTVTSAQKNPTAFYLCASTYSGTGVGEQFFGPGTRLTVL.

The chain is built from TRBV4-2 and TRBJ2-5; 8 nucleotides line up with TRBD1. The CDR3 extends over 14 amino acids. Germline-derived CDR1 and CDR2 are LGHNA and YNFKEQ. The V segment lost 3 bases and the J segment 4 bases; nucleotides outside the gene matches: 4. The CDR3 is CASSQVTGGETQYF. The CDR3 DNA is TGTGCCAGCAGCCAGGTTACAGGGGGAGAGACCCAGTACTTC.

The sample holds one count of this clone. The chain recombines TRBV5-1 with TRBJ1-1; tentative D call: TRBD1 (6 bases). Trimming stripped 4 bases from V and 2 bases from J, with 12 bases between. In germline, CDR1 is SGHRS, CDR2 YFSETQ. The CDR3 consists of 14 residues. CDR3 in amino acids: CASSLSGGNTEAFF. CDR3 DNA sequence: TGCGCCAGCAGCCTCTCGGGGGGCAACACTGAAGCTTTCTTT.

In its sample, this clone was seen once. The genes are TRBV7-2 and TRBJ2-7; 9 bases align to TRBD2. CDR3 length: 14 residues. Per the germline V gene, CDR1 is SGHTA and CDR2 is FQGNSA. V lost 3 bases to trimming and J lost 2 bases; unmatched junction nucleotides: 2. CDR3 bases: TGTGCCAGCAGCTTTAGCGGGGGTACCTACGAGCAGTACTTC. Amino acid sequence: CASSFSGGTYEQYF.

The CDR3 region is CASSVTGDTNEKLFF. The CDR3 coding sequence is TGTGCCAGCAGTGTAACAGGGGATACTAATGAAAAACTGTTTTTT. V gene TRBV6-5 combines with J gene TRBJ1-4; 7 nucleotides align to TRBD1. Trimming took 5 bases from V and 2 from J; bases not matched to a gene: 5. Germline CDR1 is MNHEY and CDR2 is SVGAGI. This CDR3 has 15 amino acids.

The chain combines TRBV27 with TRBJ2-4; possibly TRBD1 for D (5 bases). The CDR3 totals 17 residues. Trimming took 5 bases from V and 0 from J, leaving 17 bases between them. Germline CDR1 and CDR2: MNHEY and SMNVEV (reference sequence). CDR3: CASSKMTDNLAKNIQYF. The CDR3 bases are TGTGCCAGCAGTAAAATGACAGATAACTTAGCCAAAAACATTCAGTACTTC.

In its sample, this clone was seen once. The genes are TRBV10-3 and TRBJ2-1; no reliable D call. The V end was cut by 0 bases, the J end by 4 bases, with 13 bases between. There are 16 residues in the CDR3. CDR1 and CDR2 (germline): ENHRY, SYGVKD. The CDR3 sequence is CAISESAWRAYNEQFF. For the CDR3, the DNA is TGTGCCATCAGTGAGTCGGCTTGGAGAGCGTACAATGAGCAGTTCTTC.

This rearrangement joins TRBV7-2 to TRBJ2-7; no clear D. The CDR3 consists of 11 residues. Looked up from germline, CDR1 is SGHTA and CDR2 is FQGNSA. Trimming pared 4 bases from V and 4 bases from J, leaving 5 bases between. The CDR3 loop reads CASSSLYEQYF. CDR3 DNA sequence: TGTGCCAGCAGCTCTCTTTACGAGCAGTACTTC. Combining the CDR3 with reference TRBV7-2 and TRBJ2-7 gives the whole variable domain GAGVSQSPSNKVTEKGKDVELRCDPISGHTALYWYRQSLGQGLEFLIYFQGNSAPDKSGLPSDRFSAERTGGSVSTLTIQRTQQEDSAVYLCASSSLYEQYFGPGTRLTVT.

The CDR3, as DNA: TGTGCCAGCAGTACCACTACTAGCTCCGTTTCCTACGAGCAGTACTTC. Translated: CASSTTTSSVSYEQYF. The chain has TRBV27 and TRBJ2-7; maybe TRBD2 (6 bases). Between the trimmed V and J ends, which lost 5 bases and 1 base, there was a span of 18 bases. Per germline, CDR1 MNHEY and CDR2 SMNVEV (reference sequence). This CDR3 is built from 16 residues.

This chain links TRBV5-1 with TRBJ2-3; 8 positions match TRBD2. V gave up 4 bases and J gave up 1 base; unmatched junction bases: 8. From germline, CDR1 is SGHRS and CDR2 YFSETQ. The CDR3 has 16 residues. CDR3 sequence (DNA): TGCGCCAGCAGCCCAGCCAGCGGGAGTGGCACAGATACGCAGTATTTT. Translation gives CASSPASGSGTDTQYF. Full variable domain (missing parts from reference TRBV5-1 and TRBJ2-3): KAGVTQTPRYLIKTRGQQVTLSCSPISGHRSVSWYQQTPGQGLQFLFEYFSETQRNKGNFPGRFSGRQFSNSRSEMNVSTLELGDSALYLCASSPASGSGTDTQYFGPGTRLTVL.

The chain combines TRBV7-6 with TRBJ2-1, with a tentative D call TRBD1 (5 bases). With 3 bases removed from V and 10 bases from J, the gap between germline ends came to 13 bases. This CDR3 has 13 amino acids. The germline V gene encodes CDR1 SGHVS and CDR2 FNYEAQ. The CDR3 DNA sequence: TGTGCCAGCAGCTTCGGCAGGGTGGGAGAGCAGTTCTTC. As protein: CASSFGRVGEQFF.

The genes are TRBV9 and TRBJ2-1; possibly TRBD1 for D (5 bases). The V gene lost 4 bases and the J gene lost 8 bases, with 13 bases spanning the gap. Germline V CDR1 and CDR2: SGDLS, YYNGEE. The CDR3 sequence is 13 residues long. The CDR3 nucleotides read TGTGCCAGCAGCCCCAGGGTTGGCCATGAGCAGTTCTTC. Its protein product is CASSPRVGHEQFF.

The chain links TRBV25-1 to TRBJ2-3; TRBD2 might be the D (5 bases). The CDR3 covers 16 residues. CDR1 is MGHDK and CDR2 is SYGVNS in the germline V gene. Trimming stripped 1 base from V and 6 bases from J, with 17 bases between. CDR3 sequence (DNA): TGTGCCAGCAGTGAATTCGAGGGCGCCCCCGTTGATACGCAGTATTTT. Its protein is CASSEFEGAPVDTQYF.

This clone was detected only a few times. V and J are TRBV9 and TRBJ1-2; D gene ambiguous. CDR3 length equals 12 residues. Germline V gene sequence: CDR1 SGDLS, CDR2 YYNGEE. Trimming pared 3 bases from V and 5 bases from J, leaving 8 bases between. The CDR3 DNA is TGTGCCAGCAGCGCAGGAGGATATGGCTACACCTTC. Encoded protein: CASSAGGYGYTF. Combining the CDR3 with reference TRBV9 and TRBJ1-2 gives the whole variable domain DSGVTQTPKHLITATGQRVTLRCSPRSGDLSVYWYQQSLDQGLQFLIQYYNGEERAKGNILERFSAQQFPDLHSELNLSSLELGDSALYFCASSAGGYGYTFGSGTRLTVV.

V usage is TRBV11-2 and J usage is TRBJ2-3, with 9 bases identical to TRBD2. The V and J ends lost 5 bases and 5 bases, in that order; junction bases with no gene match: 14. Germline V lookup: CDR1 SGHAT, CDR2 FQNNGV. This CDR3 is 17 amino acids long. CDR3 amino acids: CASSPLISGRMIDTQYF. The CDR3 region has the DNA TGTGCCAGCAGCCCACTGATTAGCGGGAGAATGATAGATACGCAGTATTTT.

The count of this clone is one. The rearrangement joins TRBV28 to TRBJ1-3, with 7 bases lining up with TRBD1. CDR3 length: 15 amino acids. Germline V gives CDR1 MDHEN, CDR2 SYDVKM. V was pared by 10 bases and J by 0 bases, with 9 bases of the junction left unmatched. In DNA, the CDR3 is TGTGCCACCCGGACAGGTTTACCCTCTGGAAACACCATATATTTT. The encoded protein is CATRTGLPSGNTIYF.